This T cell receptor beta chain was observed in a study of T cells after yellow fever vaccination. About the study: In the case of low-cell-number fractions, SMART-Seq v4 Ultra Low Input was used for preparation.

Regarding the study as a whole: Post-booster repertoires contained most primary-vaccination clones again (96% CD4, 85% to 90% CD8).

On this clonotype: No antigen is known for it.

The germline gives CDR1 LGHDT, CDR2 YNNKEL (reference sequence). This CDR3 spans 14 amino acids. V shed 1 base, J shed 5 bases, and the junction held 1 base outside the gene matches. A single record per CDR3 protein comes from TCRdb applying MiXCR to the 5' RACE reads. This sample has about 340,000 distinct CDR3 sequences, with over 8% found just once. The specimen was PBMCs, collected on the day of the first yellow fever vaccination. The TCR was taken from a man aged 18 to 29 who received the YFV17D yellow fever vaccine. This chain connects TRBV3-1 to TRBJ2-4, with 8 bases lining up with TRBD2. CDR3 DNA sequence: TGTGCCAGCAGCCAAGCGGGGGGGGAAAACATTCAGTACTTC. Translating gives CASSQAGGENIQYF.